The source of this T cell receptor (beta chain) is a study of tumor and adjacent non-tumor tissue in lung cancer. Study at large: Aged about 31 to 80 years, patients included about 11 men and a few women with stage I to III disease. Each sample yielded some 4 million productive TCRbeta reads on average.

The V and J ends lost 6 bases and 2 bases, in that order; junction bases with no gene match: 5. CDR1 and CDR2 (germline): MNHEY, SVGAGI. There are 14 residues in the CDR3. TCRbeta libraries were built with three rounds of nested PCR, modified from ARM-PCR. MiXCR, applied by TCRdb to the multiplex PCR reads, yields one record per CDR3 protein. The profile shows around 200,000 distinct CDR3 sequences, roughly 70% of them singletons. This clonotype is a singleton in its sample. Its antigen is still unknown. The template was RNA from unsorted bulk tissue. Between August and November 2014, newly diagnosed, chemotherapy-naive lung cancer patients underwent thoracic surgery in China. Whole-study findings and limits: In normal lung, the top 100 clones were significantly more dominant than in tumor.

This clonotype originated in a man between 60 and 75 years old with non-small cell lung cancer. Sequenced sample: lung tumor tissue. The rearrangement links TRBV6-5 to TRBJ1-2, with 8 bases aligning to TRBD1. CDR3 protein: CASRLTGANYGYTF. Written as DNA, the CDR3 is TGTGCCAGCAGGCTGACAGGGGCGAACTATGGCTACACCTTC.